These T cell receptor beta chains were read from a single sample in a study of OX40 agonist ivuxolimab in advanced cancers. The protocol was immunoSEQ multiplex PCR, while the TCRdb copy is restricted to in-frame clones and leaves out a portion. The sample includes tens of thousands of clones, approximately 78% seen only once; the top ten take about 5.7%. The sequencing used CD4+ or CD8+ T cells sorted from blood, collected in a trial of the OX40 agonist ivuxolimab. The source of these receptors is an adult with an advanced solid tumor such as melanoma, head and neck, liver or kidney cancer. The CDR3 runs from the conserved cysteine through the conserved F or W.

v_gene | len | CDR3aa
TRBV27 | 15 | CASSVGPQRNTEAFF
TRBV18 | 15 | CASSLVGRNQETQYF
TRBV5-4 | 12 | CASSLVSGEQYF
TRBV5-1 | 16 | CASSLDRGRMNTEAFF
TRBV7-2 | 14 | CASSTTGTGPEAFF
TRBV6-5 | 14 | CASSYGMGATEAFF
TRBV5-6 | 14 | CASSLRSPKYGYTF
TRBV7-2 | 13 | CASSPFFPVPYTF
TRBV18 | 15 | CASSPPPAGTGELFF
TRBV21-1 | 17 | CASSLLTGQGRETEAFF
TRBV4-3 | 14 | CASSQSPRGETQYF
TRBV5-1 | 13 | CASSLGSKVEQYF
TRBV28 | 15 | CASSKAGSTNEKLFF
TRBV27 | 16 | CASSFLAGGGTDTQYF